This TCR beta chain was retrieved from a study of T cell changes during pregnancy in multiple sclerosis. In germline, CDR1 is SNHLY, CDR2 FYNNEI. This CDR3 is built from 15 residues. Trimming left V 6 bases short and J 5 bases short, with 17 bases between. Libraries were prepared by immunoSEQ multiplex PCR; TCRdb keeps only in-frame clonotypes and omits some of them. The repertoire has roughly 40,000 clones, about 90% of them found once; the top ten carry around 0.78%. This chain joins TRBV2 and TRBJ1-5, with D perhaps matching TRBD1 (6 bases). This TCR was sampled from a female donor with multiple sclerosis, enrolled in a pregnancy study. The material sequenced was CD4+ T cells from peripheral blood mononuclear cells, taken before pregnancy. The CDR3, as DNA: TGTGCCAGCAGCGCACCCACAGGGTTCGATCAGCCCCAGCATTTT. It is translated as CASSAPTGFDQPQHF. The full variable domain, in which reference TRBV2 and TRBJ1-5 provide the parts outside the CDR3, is EPEVTQTPSHQVTQMGQEVILRCVPISNHLYFYWYRQILGQKVEFLVSFYNNEISEKSEIFDDQFSVERPDGSNFTLKIRSTKLEDSAMYFCASSAPTGFDQPQHFGDGTRLSIL.